This T cell receptor beta chain was profiled in a study of cytomegalovirus exposure and HLA in healthy donors. Study-level results: In a later analysis, CMV-associated beta chains were mostly HLA-associated, it appeared. In an earlier analysis, most TCR beta V segments were productive about 87% or about 30% of the time.

The PCR was carried out with 60 Vbeta primers and 13 Jbeta primers. Profiled with immunoSEQ multiplex PCR; TCRdb holds only in-frame clones, not every one. In the table there are about 130,000 clones, 75% to 85% of which are singletons. Concerning this clone itself: Its antigen is unknown.

Per the germline V gene, CDR1 is SEHNR and CDR2 is FQNEAQ (reference sequence). V lost 5 bases and J lost 1, with 6 bases in between. The CDR3 runs to 12 residues. The sequence came from a girl aged 2-10 years in good health and CMV-seronegative. The rearrangement joins TRBV7-9 to TRBJ2-7; unclear D gene. Sequenced material: PBMCs. CDR3 sequence: CASSPGSYEQYF. The CDR3 DNA sequence: TGTGCCAGCAGCCCCGGGTCCTACGAGCAGTACTTC. Full variable domain (missing parts from reference TRBV7-9 and TRBJ2-7): DTGVSQNPRHKITKRGQNVTFRCDPISEHNRLYWYRQTLGQGPEFLTYFQNEAQLEKSRLLSDRFSAERPKGSFSTLEIQRTEQGDSAMYLCASSPGSYEQYFGPGTRLTVT.